This T cell receptor (beta chain) stems from a study of PD-1 blockade in mismatch repair-deficient tumors. The CDR3 length is 14 residues. V lost 11 bases to trimming and J lost 4 bases; unmatched junction nucleotides: 10. Germline V gives CDR1 SEHNR, CDR2 FQNEAQ (reference sequence). Assay used: immunoSEQ multiplex PCR; TCRdb lists only in-frame clones, some missing. The sample has about 14,000 clones; under 90% are singletons. The time point here: roughly 10-day in vitro stimulation with candidate neoantigen peptide 4. Every patient had mismatch repair deficiency by PCR or immunohistochemistry. The TCR-sequenced patients were three responders to pembrolizumab. Of note for this clone: No antigen is known for it.

The chain links TRBV7-9 to TRBJ2-5; TRBD1 agrees at 10 bases. The source of this sequence is an adult with mismatch repair-deficient cancer. The material was cells cultured in vitro, obtained from a patient treated with pembrolizumab. CDR3 DNA sequence: TGTGCCCGTAGGGGACAGGGGCTTTTAGAGACCCAGTACTTC. Its protein product is CARRGQGLLETQYF.